Listed here are 8 T cell receptor beta chains from one sample, sequenced in a study of response to subunit inactivated influenza vaccine. TCRdb reprocessed the RT-PCR reads with MiXCR, giving one entry per CDR3 protein. The profile shows fewer than 550,000 distinct CDR3 sequences, around 25% of them singletons. The sample in question was CD4+ T cells sorted from PBMCs, obtained 5 to 6 days after vaccination. The receptors come from a man in his fifties who received an inactivated influenza vaccine.

This clonotype was recorded a few times. This chain connects TRBV18 to TRBJ2-7, with D perhaps being TRBD1 or TRBD2 (5 bases each). Germline values: CDR1 KGHSH, CDR2 LQKENI. This CDR3 is 14 amino acids long. V was clipped by 6 bases and J by 1 base, with 13 bases between them. The CDR3 sequence is CASSGTQLSYEQYF. In DNA form, the CDR3 reads TGTGCCAGCTCCGGGACGCAATTATCCTACGAGCAGTACTTC.

This clonotype was picked up many times. This rearrangement joins TRBV4-1 to TRBJ1-4; D might be TRBD1 (5 bases). Trimming took 5 bases from V and 8 from J, leaving 18 bases between them. In germline, CDR1 is MGHRA, CDR2 YSYEKL. CDR3 length: 15 residues. CDR3 sequence (DNA): TGCGCCAGCAGCGGAACTGGGGCAGGGCGGGAAAAACTGTTTTTT. Translation gives CASSGTGAGREKLFF.

This clonotype appeared a few times. This sequence joins TRBV20-1 and TRBJ2-6; D possibly uses TRBD1 or TRBD2 (5 bases each). This CDR3 has 15 residues. Trimming took 4 bases from V and 0 from J, leaving 10 bases between them. Germline CDR1 and CDR2: DFQATT and SNEGSKA (reference sequence). The DNA for the CDR3 is TGCAGTGCTAAAGAGGGGAGCTCTGGGGCCAACGTCCTGACTTTC. It codes for CSAKEGSSGANVLTF.

The chain links TRBV14 to TRBJ2-5; TRBD2 agrees at 9 bases. Trimming removed 4 bases from V and 5 bases from J; junction bases left unmatched: 11. The CDR3 runs to 16 residues. Germline lookup yields CDR1 SGHDN and CDR2 FVKESK. This chain's CDR3 is CASSPLGSGGHETQYF. CDR3 sequence (DNA): TGTGCCAGCAGCCCCTTGGGTAGCGGGGGCCATGAGACCCAGTACTTC.

This clonotype was seen once. This chain links TRBV6-2 or TRBV6-3 with TRBJ2-5; D tentatively fits TRBD1 or TRBD2 (5 bases each). The CDR3 length is 15 residues. Trimming removed 5 bases from V and 2 bases from J, with 15 bases in between. CDR1 and CDR2 from the germline V gene are MNHEY and SVGEGT. CDR3 DNA sequence: TGTGCCAGCAGTCTTCGGGACGGAGCTCAAGAGACCCAGTACTTC. As protein: CASSLRDGAQETQYF.

This clonotype was seen only a few times. V usage is TRBV20-1 and J usage is TRBJ2-4; TRBD2 matches 8 bases. The germline gives CDR1 DFQATT, CDR2 SNEGSKA (reference sequence). This CDR3 is 14 amino acids long. Trimming took 3 bases from V and 7 from J; bases not matched to a gene: 8. The CDR3 DNA reads TGCAGTGCTAGCGGGGGGGCGTATAAGAACATTCAGTACTTC. Amino acids: CSASGGAYKNIQYF.

This clonotype was seen many times. V gene TRBV7-2 combines with J gene TRBJ1-1; 7 bases line up with TRBD1. Germline loops: CDR1 SGHTA, CDR2 FQGNSA. This CDR3 contains 14 residues. The V and J ends lost 5 bases and 2 bases, in that order; junction bases with no gene match: 5. The CDR3 spells CASSPWTGNTEAFF. The CDR3 DNA follows: TGTGCCAGCAGCCCCTGGACAGGAAACACTGAAGCTTTCTTT.

The chain has TRBV12-3 or TRBV12-4 and TRBJ1-3; 7 bases align to TRBD1. J was trimmed by 4 bases and V by 5 bases; bases with no gene match: 8. CDR3 length equals 15 residues. The CDR3 DNA reads as TGTGCCAGCAGTACGGGGACAGAAACAGGAAACACCATATATTTT. It encodes CASSTGTETGNTIYF.